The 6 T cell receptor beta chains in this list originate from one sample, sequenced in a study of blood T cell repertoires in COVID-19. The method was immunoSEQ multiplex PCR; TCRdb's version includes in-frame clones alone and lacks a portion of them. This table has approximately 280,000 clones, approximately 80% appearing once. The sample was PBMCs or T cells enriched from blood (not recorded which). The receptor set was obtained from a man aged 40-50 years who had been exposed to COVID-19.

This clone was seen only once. The CDR3 here is CASSWRGGQPQHF. DNA of the CDR3: TGCGCCAGCAGCTGGAGGGGGGGTCAGCCCCAGCATTTT. The chain carries TRBV5-1 and TRBJ1-5; weak D call: TRBD1 (6 bases). Germline-derived CDR1 and CDR2 are SGHRS and YFSETQ. Trimming took off 3 bases at V and 6 bases at J, with 10 bases between the two ends. The CDR3 spans 13 residues.

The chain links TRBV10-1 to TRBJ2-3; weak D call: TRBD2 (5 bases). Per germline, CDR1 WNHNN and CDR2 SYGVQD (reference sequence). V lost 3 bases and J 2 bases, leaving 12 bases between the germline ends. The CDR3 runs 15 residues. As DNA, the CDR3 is TGCGCCAGCAGTGAAGACTATCTTCTCACAGATACGCAGTATTTT. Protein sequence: CASSEDYLLTDTQYF.

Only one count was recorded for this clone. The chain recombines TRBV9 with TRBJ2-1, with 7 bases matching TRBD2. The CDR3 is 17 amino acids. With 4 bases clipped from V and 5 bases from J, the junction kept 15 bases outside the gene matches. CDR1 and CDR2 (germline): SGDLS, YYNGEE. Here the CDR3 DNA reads TGTGCCAGCAGCAAGGTAGCGGGCGGATCGCCGGACAATGAGCAGTTCTTC. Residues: CASSKVAGGSPDNEQFF.

CDR3 DNA: TGCGCCAGCAGCCCGCGGCCGGCGAACACCGGGGAGCTGTTTTTT. Amino acid sequence: CASSPRPANTGELFF. The chain combines TRBV5-1 with TRBJ2-2; no clear D. The ends were cut back, 4 bases at V and 0 bases at J, with 10 bases in the middle. Germline V gives CDR1 SGHRS, CDR2 YFSETQ. This CDR3 comprises 15 residues.

DNA for the CDR3: TGTGCCAGCCAGGAGGGATATCAGCCCCAGCATTTT. Its translation: CASQEGYQPQHF. The rearrangement uses TRBV28 and TRBJ1-5; D gene ambiguous. Germline-derived CDR1 and CDR2 are MDHEN and SYDVKM. CDR3 length equals 12 residues. Trimming cost V 8 bases and J 5 bases, with 10 bases left between them.

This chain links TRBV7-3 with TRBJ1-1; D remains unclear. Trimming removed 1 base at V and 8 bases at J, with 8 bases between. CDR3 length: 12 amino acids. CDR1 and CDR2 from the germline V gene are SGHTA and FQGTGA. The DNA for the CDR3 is TGTGCCAGCAGCTTAATTGGCAGAGAAGCTTTCTTT. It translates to CASSLIGREAFF.